Below, 18 T cell receptor beta chains from the same sample are listed, as sequenced in a study of T cell responses to AZD1222 COVID-19 vaccine. Some clones are missing from TCRdb's copy, which holds only in-frame ones; the method was immunoSEQ multiplex PCR. In the table there are roughly 97,000 clones, 80% to 90% of which are singletons. The sequencing here drew on peripheral blood, taken on day 0 of AZD1222 vaccination. Every receptor here comes from an adult in good health.

The chain links TRBV10-3 to TRBJ1-1, with no clear D. V was pared by 3 bases and J by 4 bases, with 9 bases between. Looked up from germline, CDR1 is ENHRY and CDR2 is SYGVKD. The CDR3 is made up of 13 amino acids. In DNA, the CDR3 is TGTGCCATCAGTGATACTGGGTTCACTGAAGCTTTCTTT. It is translated as CAISDTGFTEAFF.

This chain uses TRBV4-3 with TRBJ2-1; 9 bases are shared with TRBD2. The CDR3 is 17 residues long. The V and J ends lost 4 bases and 0 bases, in that order; junction bases with no gene match: 7. CDR1 and CDR2 from the germline V gene are LGHNA and YSLEER. CDR3 coding DNA: TGCGCCAGCAGCCCTAGACTAGCGGCCCCCTCCTACAATGAGCAGTTCTTC. This translates into CASSPRLAAPSYNEQFF.

The rearrangement joins TRBV15 to TRBJ2-2, with D perhaps TRBD1 (5 bases). The CDR3 length is 13 residues. Germline lookup yields CDR1 LNHNV and CDR2 YYDKDF (reference sequence). The V and J ends lost 5 bases and 7 bases respectively, with 11 bases between them. The CDR3 protein is CATSATGYGELFF. The CDR3 bases are TGTGCCACCAGCGCCACAGGTTACGGGGAGCTGTTTTTT.

V is TRBV19 and J is TRBJ1-6; no reliable D call. The CDR3 has 15 residues. CDR1 LNHDA and CDR2 SQIVND come from the germline V gene (reference sequence). V was cut by 3 bases and J by 4 bases, with 10 bases left in between. For the CDR3, the DNA is TGTGCCAGTAGTATTATGGGCCAGTATAATTCACCCCTCCACTTT. Translation gives CASSIMGQYNSPLHF.

Only a few counts were recorded for this clone. V and J are TRBV28 and TRBJ1-5, with a possible D match to TRBD1 (6 bases). V was trimmed by 5 bases and J by 7 bases, leaving 15 bases between them. The germline gives CDR1 MDHEN, CDR2 SYDVKM. The CDR3 sequence is 14 residues long. The CDR3 DNA reads as TGTGCCAGCAGTGATGCTGGAGGGGGGCAGCCCCAGCATTTT. Protein product: CASSDAGGGQPQHF.

This chain connects TRBV2 to TRBJ2-3; perhaps TRBD2 as D (5 bases). V lost 1 base and J 6 bases, leaving 14 bases between the germline ends. In germline, CDR1 is SNHLY, CDR2 FYNNEI. The CDR3 is made up of 15 amino acids. DNA of the CDR3: TGTGCCAGCAGTGAAGACGCGGGCTCTTTTGATACGCAGTATTTT. Translation gives CASSEDAGSFDTQYF. The variable domain in full, completed from reference TRBV2 and TRBJ2-3, reads EPEVTQTPSHQVTQMGQEVILRCVPISNHLYFYWYRQILGQKVEFLVSFYNNEISEKSEIFDDQFSVERPDGSNFTLKIRSTKLEDSAMYFCASSEDAGSFDTQYFGPGTRLTVL.

V usage is TRBV27 and J usage is TRBJ2-1; the D gene is possibly TRBD1 (6 bases). V dropped 5 bases and J dropped 4 bases, with 9 bases sitting between them. CDR1 and CDR2 from the germline V gene are MNHEY and SMNVEV (reference sequence). The CDR3 is 13 amino acids. The CDR3 DNA reads as TGTGCCAGCAGTCGCCAGGGGTACAATGAGCAGTTCTTC. Its protein product is CASSRQGYNEQFF.

The V and J genes are TRBV3-1 (or the pseudogene TRBV3-2) and TRBJ1-2; D remains unclear. Between the trimmed V and J ends, which lost 1 base and 2 bases, there was a span of 5 bases. The CDR3 covers 13 residues. CDR1 is LGHDT, CDR2 YNNKEL, per germline (reference sequence). Here the CDR3 DNA reads TGTGCCAGCAGCCAAGGACCAAACTATGGCTACACCTTC. Protein sequence: CASSQGPNYGYTF.

The genes are TRBV7-2 and TRBJ1-2; D gene unclear. From germline, CDR1 is SGHTA and CDR2 FQGNSA. The V end was cut by 6 bases, the J end by 4 bases, with 9 bases between. This CDR3 has 12 amino acids. This CDR3 reads CASSLRPYGYTF. CDR3 DNA sequence: TGTGCCAGCAGTTTGCGGCCCTATGGCTACACCTTC. The variable domain in full, completed from reference TRBV7-2 and TRBJ1-2, reads GAGVSQSPSNKVTEKGKDVELRCDPISGHTALYWYRQSLGQGLEFLIYFQGNSAPDKSGLPSDRFSAERTGGSVSTLTIQRTQQEDSAVYLCASSLRPYGYTFGSGTRLTVV.

The V call is TRBV28, the J call TRBJ1-2, with a possible D match to TRBD1 (5 bases). This CDR3 comprises 13 residues. CDR1 is MDHEN, CDR2 SYDVKM, per germline. The V end lost 7 bases, the J end lost 2 bases, and 11 bases lay between the germline ends. This CDR3 reads CASTVGLNYGYTF. CDR3 DNA: TGTGCCAGCACCGTGGGGCTAAACTATGGCTACACCTTC.

J is TRBJ2-1 and V is TRBV7-9, with 13 bases identical to TRBD2. Trimming at V came to 3 bases and at J to 8 bases, leaving 13 bases not matched to a gene. This CDR3 spans 18 amino acids. The germline V gene has CDR1 SEHNR and CDR2 FQNEAQ (reference sequence). In DNA, the CDR3 is TGTGCCAGCAGCTTGAGGGGTCCCCGGACTAGCGGGAGTGATGAGCAGTTCTTC. Its protein is CASSLRGPRTSGSDEQFF.

This clone was found once. The rearrangement links TRBV9 to TRBJ2-7; TRBD2 agrees at 14 bases. The J segment lost 9 bases and the V segment lost 5 bases, leaving 13 bases of the junction unmatched. This CDR3 region has 16 residues. Looked up from germline, CDR1 is SGDLS and CDR2 is YYNGEE. For the CDR3, the DNA is TGTGCCAGCAGTGCTATACCCGGGACTAGCGGGAGCGGGCAGTACTTC. This translates into CASSAIPGTSGSGQYF.

The chain carries TRBV19 and TRBJ1-5, with 10 bases that match TRBD1. V lost 1 base, J lost 7 bases, and 4 bases stayed unmatched. The CDR3 is 15 amino acids. Germline V gene lookup returns CDR1 LNHDA and CDR2 SQIVND (reference sequence). In nucleotides, the CDR3 is TGTGCCAGTAGTATAGGACAGGGGGCATGGCAGCCCCAGCATTTT. Its protein product is CASSIGQGAWQPQHF.

In this sample, this clone turned up once. The chain joins TRBV2 to TRBJ2-1, with TRBD2 matching 10 bases. This CDR3 has 15 residues. In germline, CDR1 is SNHLY, CDR2 FYNNEI. V trimming: 6 bases; J trimming: 7 bases; junction bases outside the gene matches: 9. CDR3 coding DNA: TGTGCCAGCAGGCTTAGCGGGGGGACAAGGAATGAGCAGTTCTTC. It codes for CASRLSGGTRNEQFF.

The chain is built from TRBV13 and TRBJ2-1; D may be TRBD1 or TRBD2 (5 bases each). CDR1 PRHDT and CDR2 FYEKMQ come from the germline V gene (reference sequence). Trimming pared 5 bases from V and 9 bases from J, leaving 23 bases between. The CDR3 runs to 16 residues. The CDR3 bases are TGTGCCAGCAGCCCCCTAGGGACCTCTTCTGCGGCTGAGCAGTTCTTC. Its translation: CASSPLGTSSAAEQFF.

The rearrangement uses TRBV18 and TRBJ2-6; tentatively, D is TRBD1 (5 bases). The CDR3 is made up of 16 amino acids. CDR1 and CDR2 (germline): KGHSH, LQKENI. V lost 6 bases and J lost 0, with 12 bases in between. CDR3 sequence reads: CASSRTDSSGANVLTF. CDR3 DNA sequence: TGTGCCAGCTCTCGGACCGACAGCTCTGGGGCCAACGTCCTGACTTTC. The complete variable domain, with remaining parts taken from reference TRBV18 and TRBJ2-6, reads NAGVMQNPRHLVRRRGQEARLRCSPMKGHSHVYWYRQLPEEGLKFMVYLQKENIIDESGMPKERFSAEFPKEGPSILRIQQVVRGDSAAYFCASSRTDSSGANVLTFGAGSRLTVL.

This clone was seen more than once but under ten times. The chain joins TRBV21-1 to TRBJ2-3. TRBV21-1 has pseudogene status. CDR3 length: 12 amino acids. CDR3 protein: CASSMTADTQYF. The CDR3 nucleotides read TGTGCCAGCAGCATGACCGCGGATACGCAGTATTTT.

A single count supports this clone. V is TRBV2 and J is TRBJ2-5, with 8 bases identical to TRBD2. V lost 5 bases, J lost 2 bases, and 10 bases stayed unmatched. The length of the CDR3 is 16 residues. CDR1 is SNHLY and CDR2 is FYNNEI in the germline V gene. The CDR3 DNA is TGTGCCAGCAGTTGGACCAGTCGGGGGGGACAAGAGACCCAGTACTTC. Protein: CASSWTSRGGQETQYF.